The clone carrying this T cell receptor (beta chain) was observed a single time. What it binds is not known. This CDR3 spans 15 amino acids. Germline V gene sequence: CDR1 SNHLY, CDR2 FYNNEI. The V gene lost 2 bases and the J gene lost 3 bases, with 10 bases spanning the gap. The PCR was carried out with 60 Vbeta primers and 13 Jbeta primers. Clones were read by immunoSEQ multiplex PCR, and TCRdb kept only the in-frame ones, dropping some. The table records around 150,000 clones, approximately 77% of them present only once. The data were obtained in a study of cytomegalovirus exposure and HLA in healthy donors. Study summary: Earlier findings included roughly 120 million unique TCR beta sequences obtained from 180 million or so T cells. Findings and caveats of the study: Sequencing likely caused a cluster of highly shared sequence variants. Most CMV-associated TCR beta chains appeared HLA-restricted in a later analysis.

Sequenced input: PBMCs. This sequence originates from a man in his late teens or twenties in good health and CMV-seronegative. The rearrangement links TRBV2 to TRBJ1-4; no reliable D call. Written as DNA, the CDR3 is TGTGCCAGCAGTGAACGCCGGGTGTCTAATGAAAAACTGTTTTTT. The encoded protein is CASSERRVSNEKLFF.